This T cell receptor (beta chain) was sequenced during a study of OX40 agonist ivuxolimab in advanced cancers. As for the study in general: Of the participants, over 30% had some prior anti-PD-1, anti-PD-L1 or anti-CTLA-4 therapy, which was allowed.

The CDR3 totals 14 residues. Trimming removed 7 bases from V and 0 bases from J, with 12 bases in between. From germline, CDR1 is MNHNS and CDR2 SASEGT. Whole-study findings and limits: Clonal expansion from baseline to week 6 occurred in both CD4+ and CD8+ T cells.

Notes on this clone: What it binds is not known.

Exclusion of a patient followed from autoimmune disease history or systemic immunosuppression. TCRdb's table, derived via immunoSEQ multiplex PCR, lists solely in-frame clones and lacks some. Altogether about 59,000 clones are present, about 90% being singletons, with the ten largest covering 0.3% to 0.4%. Source: CD4+ or CD8+ T cells sorted from blood, taken in a trial of the OX40 agonist ivuxolimab. The rearrangement uses TRBV6-1 and TRBJ1-2, with D possibly being TRBD1 (6 bases). The source is an adult with an advanced solid tumor such as melanoma, head and neck, liver or kidney cancer. CDR3 sequence reads: CASTWGPANYGYTF. The CDR3 DNA sequence: TGTGCCAGCACCTGGGGGCCAGCTAACTATGGCTACACCTTC.